The entry below describes one TCR beta chain. The antigen is undetermined. Additional DNA sequences in this sample encode the identical CDR3. Here immunoSEQ multiplex PCR was the method, and the copy in TCRdb shows in-frame clones only, minus some. Of roughly 250,000 clones listed, approximately 88% are singletons. This specimen belongs to a study of Ad26.COV2.S vaccination and SARS-CoV-2 variants. Findings and caveats of the study: Researchers reported similar non-spike TCR breadth in vaccine and placebo recipients. Marked by substantial breadth, spike-specific CD8+ and CD4+ T cell responses were reportedly seen after vaccination.

This CDR3 comprises 13 residues. Trimming took off 3 bases at V and 4 bases at J, with 8 bases between the two ends. Germline CDR1 reads SEHNR; CDR2 reads FQNEAQ (reference sequence). Treatment specified: approximately 18 received Ad26.COV2.S at low or high dose, single or two shots; about 5 received placebo; per-sample allocation not given. Sample collection was performed on day 63 after the first vaccine or placebo injection. Vaccination used an Ad26 vector expressing Wuhan-strain SARS-CoV-2 spike. This chain connects TRBV7-9 to TRBJ2-3; possible D gene TRBD2, 5 bases. The sequence derives from a person aged 18-60 years who received the Ad26.COV2.S COVID-19 vaccine or a placebo. The sequenced sample was peripheral blood, obtained in a trial of Ad26.COV2.S vaccine versus placebo. For the CDR3, the DNA is TGTGCCAGCAGCTTTGGTAGCGCAGATACGCAGTATTTT. This codes for CASSFGSADTQYF.